Listed below are T cell receptor beta chains from one sample, sequenced in a study of cytomegalovirus exposure and HLA in healthy donors. Data came from immunoSEQ multiplex PCR; TCRdb stores just in-frame clones and leaves some out. The listing records more than 90,000 clones. Input material: PBMCs. These receptors came from a man aged 30-40 years in good health and CMV-seronegative. CDR3s include the opening cysteine and the closing phenylalanine or tryptophan. The order of the fields is J gene, CDR3 length, V gene, CDR3 protein.

J: TRBJ1-4; length: 15; V: TRBV28; CDR3: CASSMGDIISEKLFF
J: TRBJ2-3; length: 14; V: TRBV5-1; CDR3: CASNRGVETDTQYF
J: TRBJ1-2; length: 16; V: TRBV5-6; CDR3: CASSPPRDRVNYGYTF
J: TRBJ1-1; length: 18; V: TRBV18; CDR3: CASSPFRQGANLNTEAFF
J: TRBJ1-1; length: 15; V: TRBV18; CDR3: CASSPSSGQNTEAFF
J: TRBJ1-2; length: 14; V: TRBV5-5; CDR3: CASSLVRVNYGYTF
J: TRBJ2-7; length: 13; V: TRBV28; CDR3: CASTYPYSYEQYF
J: TRBJ2-7; length: 16; V: TRBV5-6; CDR3: CASSLAPGFSSYEQYF
J: TRBJ1-1; length: 15; V: TRBV11-2; CDR3: CASSLGLSINTEAFF
J: TRBJ2-7; length: 15; V: TRBV18; CDR3: CASSPLGQGAHEQYF
J: TRBJ2-3; length: 16; V: TRBV25-1; CDR3: CASSGPLAENTDTQYF
J: TRBJ1-5; length: 13; V: TRBV2; CDR3: CASSVRTDQPQHF
J: TRBJ2-7; length: 14; V: TRBV6-6; CDR3: CASSSPPAKYEQYF
J: TRBJ1-5; length: 16; V: TRBV29-1; CDR3: CSVVVVGPGNNQPQHF
J: TRBJ2-3; length: 15; V: TRBV27; CDR3: CASSRQGVHTDTQYF
J: TRBJ2-3; length: 14; V: TRBV10-3; CDR3: CAISLSHRTDTQYF
J: TRBJ2-7; length: 16; V: TRBV18; CDR3: CASSPSRDRVPYEQYF
J: TRBJ2-1; length: 10; V: TRBV6-1; CDR3: CASGRDEQFF
J: TRBJ2-3; length: 14; V: TRBV21-1; CDR3: CASSKWAGGDTQYF
J: TRBJ1-1; length: 14; V: TRBV5-1; CDR3: CASSQGHPNTEAFF
J: TRBJ2-5; length: 15; V: TRBV5-1; CDR3: CASSPGASGQETQYF
J: TRBJ1-4; length: 18; V: TRBV4-3; CDR3: CASSQVPGLATTNEKLFF
J: TRBJ2-2; length: 16; V: TRBV7-2; CDR3: CASSLEARGRSGELFF
J: TRBJ2-7; length: 15; V: TRBV5-4; CDR3: CASSLGSGGPYEQYF
J: TRBJ2-3; length: 18; V: TRBV14; CDR3: CASSQDIGGKLSTDTQYF
J: TRBJ2-6; length: 16; V: TRBV7-2; CDR3: CASSLKTGIGANVLTF
J: TRBJ2-3; length: 15; V: TRBV7-9; CDR3: CASSSLEYLTDTQYF
J: TRBJ1-1; length: 15; V: TRBV5-1; CDR3: CASRGLLEWGTEAFF
J: TRBJ1-2; length: 14; V: TRBV5-1; CDR3: CASSLSRIPGGYTF
J: TRBJ1-3; length: 15; V: TRBV5-1; CDR3: CASSLGASSGNTIYF
J: TRBJ2-7; length: 14; V: TRBV9; CDR3: CASSVGQGNYEQYF
J: TRBJ2-1; length: 10; V: TRBV20-1; CDR3: CSAGPNEQFF
J: TRBJ2-1; length: 13; V: TRBV19; CDR3: CASSISSDNEQFF
J: TRBJ2-5; length: 14; V: TRBV9; CDR3: CASSASGGGETQYF
J: TRBJ1-2; length: 13; V: TRBV19; CDR3: CASSKRERSGYTF
J: TRBJ2-7; length: 16; V: TRBV6-5; CDR3: CASSSLTSGAPYEQYF